This T cell receptor beta chain is from a study of shared clonotypes between healthy human individuals. Study at large: Every donor yielded three CD4 naive, three CD4 memory, two CD8 naive and one CD8 memory plate.

The CDR3 runs to 14 residues. V was pared by 4 bases and J by 5 bases, with 13 bases between. CDR1 is MDHEN and CDR2 is SYDVKM in the germline V gene. Evenly divided among several immunoSEQ plates was the genomic DNA of each subset. Using immunoSEQ multiplex PCR, the repertoire was profiled, and TCRdb retains in-frame clones only, with some absent. This table has hundreds of thousands of clones, 72% appearing once. This receptor was identified in a woman in her 30s in good health. The specimen was memory CD4+ T cells sorted from blood. Subset given: CD45RA-negative fraction. The rearrangement links TRBV28 to TRBJ2-3; D gene unclear. The CDR3 here is CASSSGQEIDTQYF. CDR3 bases: TGTGCCAGCAGTTCCGGCCAGGAAATAGATACGCAGTATTTT.